This TCR beta chain comes out of a study of blood T cell repertoires in COVID-19. Turning to the study itself: Whether acute or convalescent, the COVID-19 samples came from the United States, Italy and Spain. T cells, B-cell-depleted T cells, or PBMCs provided the cDNA or gDNA that served as material.

In the original processing: Amplification from reference gene primers served as the basis for estimated nucleated cell counts. Some clones are missing from TCRdb's copy, which holds only in-frame ones; the method was immunoSEQ multiplex PCR. The V and J calls and the clone size are those of that table, but D and trimming were determined from the DNA. The sample shows under 200,000 clones, roughly three quarters of them seen only once. This CDR3 spans 17 amino acids. Material: peripheral blood. The V and J genes are TRBV21-1 and TRBJ2-5; the table's D call TRBD2 went unverified against the DNA. TRBV21-1 is shown as a pseudogene. The receptor was derived from a man in his sixties with active or convalescent COVID-19. CDR3: CASSNPSPGTSNETQYF. CDR3 nucleotide sequence: TGTGCCAGCAGCAATCCGAGTCCCGGGACTAGTAACGAGACCCAGTACTTC.